This T cell receptor beta chain appears in the sequencing data of a study of blood T cell repertoires in COVID-19. Study background: COVID-19 samples from acute and convalescent phases originated in the United States, Italy and Spain. PBMCs, B-cell-depleted T cells, or T cells provided the cDNA or gDNA that made up the material.

Sequencing was performed with immunoSEQ multiplex PCR; in TCRdb, only in-frame clones are kept and a portion is missing. The sample has about 59,000 clones, 75% to 95% seen once. The V and J ends lost 5 bases and 0 bases respectively, with 14 bases between them. There are 16 residues in the CDR3. CDR1 is SGHTA, CDR2 FQGNSA, per germline. The clonotype originates from a man older than 75 with acute or convalescent COVID-19. The sequencing sample was made of peripheral blood. This sequence joins TRBV7-2 and TRBJ1-5; D may be TRBD1 (5 bases). The CDR3 DNA reads as TGTGCCAGCAGCCGTACCGGGACTCATAGCAATCAGCCCCAGCATTTT. Residues: CASSRTGTHSNQPQHF.